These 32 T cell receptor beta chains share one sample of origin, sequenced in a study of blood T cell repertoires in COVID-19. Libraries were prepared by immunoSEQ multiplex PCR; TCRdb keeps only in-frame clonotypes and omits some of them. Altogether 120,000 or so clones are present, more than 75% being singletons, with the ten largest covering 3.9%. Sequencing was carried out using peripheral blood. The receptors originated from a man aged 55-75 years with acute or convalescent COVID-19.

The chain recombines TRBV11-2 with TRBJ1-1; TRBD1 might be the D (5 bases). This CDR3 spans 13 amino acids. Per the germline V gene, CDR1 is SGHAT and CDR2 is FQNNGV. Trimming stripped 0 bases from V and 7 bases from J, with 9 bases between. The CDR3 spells CASSLDRGVEAFF. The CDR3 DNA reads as TGTGCCAGCAGCTTAGATAGGGGTGTTGAAGCTTTCTTT. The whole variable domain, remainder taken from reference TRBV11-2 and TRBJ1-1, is EAGVAQSPRYKIIEKRQSVAFWCNPISGHATLYWYQQILGQGPKLLIQFQNNGVVDDSQLPKDRFSAERLKGVDSTLKIQPAKLEDSAVYLCASSLDRGVEAFFGQGTRLTVV.

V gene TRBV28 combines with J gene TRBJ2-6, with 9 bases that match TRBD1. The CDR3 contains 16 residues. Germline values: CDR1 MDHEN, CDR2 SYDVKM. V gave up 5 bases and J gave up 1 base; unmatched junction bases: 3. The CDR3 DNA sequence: TGTGCCAGCAGTGGGGACAGGGTATCTGGGGCCAACGTCCTGACTTTC. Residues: CASSGDRVSGANVLTF.

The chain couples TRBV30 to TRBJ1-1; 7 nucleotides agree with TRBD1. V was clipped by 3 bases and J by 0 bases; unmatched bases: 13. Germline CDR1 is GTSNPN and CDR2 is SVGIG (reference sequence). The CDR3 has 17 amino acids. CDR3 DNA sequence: TGTGCCTGGAGACCGGACAGGCCCGAACTTATGAACACTGAAGCTTTCTTT. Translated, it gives CAWRPDRPELMNTEAFF.

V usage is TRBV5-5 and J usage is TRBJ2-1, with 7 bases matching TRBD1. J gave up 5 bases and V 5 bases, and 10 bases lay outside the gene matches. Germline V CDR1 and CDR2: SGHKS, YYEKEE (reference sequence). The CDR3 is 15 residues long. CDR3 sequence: CASRSRDSPNNEQFF. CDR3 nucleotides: TGTGCCAGCAGGTCCAGGGACAGCCCCAACAATGAGCAGTTCTTC.

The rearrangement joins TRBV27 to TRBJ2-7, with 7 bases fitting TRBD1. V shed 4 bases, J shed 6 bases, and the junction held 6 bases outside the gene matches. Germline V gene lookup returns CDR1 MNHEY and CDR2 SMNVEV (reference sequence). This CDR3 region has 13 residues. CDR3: CASSSPPGGEQYF. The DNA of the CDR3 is TGTGCCAGCAGTTCGCCCCCAGGGGGCGAGCAGTACTTC.

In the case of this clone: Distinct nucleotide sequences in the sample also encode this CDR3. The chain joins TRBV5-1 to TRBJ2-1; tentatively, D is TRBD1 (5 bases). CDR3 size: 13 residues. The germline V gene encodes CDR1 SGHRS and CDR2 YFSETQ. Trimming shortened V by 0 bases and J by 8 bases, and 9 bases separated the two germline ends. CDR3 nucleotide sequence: TGCGCCAGCAGCTTGGAGTGGGGCGATGAGCAGTTCTTC. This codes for CASSLEWGDEQFF.

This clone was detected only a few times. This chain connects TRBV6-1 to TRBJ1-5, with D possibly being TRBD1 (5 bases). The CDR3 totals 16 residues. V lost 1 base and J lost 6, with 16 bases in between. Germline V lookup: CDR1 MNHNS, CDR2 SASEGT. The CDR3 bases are TGTGCCAGCAGTGAAGGAGTGGGGGGAGACAGTCAGCCCCAGCATTTT. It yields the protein CASSEGVGGDSQPQHF.

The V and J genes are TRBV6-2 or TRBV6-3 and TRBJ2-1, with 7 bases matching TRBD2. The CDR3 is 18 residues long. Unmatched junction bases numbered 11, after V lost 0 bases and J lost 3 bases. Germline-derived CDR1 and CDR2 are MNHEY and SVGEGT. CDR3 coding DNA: TGTGCCAGCAGTTACTCGATGGTCATGACGGGAGGCTACAATGAGCAGTTCTTC. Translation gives CASSYSMVMTGGYNEQFF.

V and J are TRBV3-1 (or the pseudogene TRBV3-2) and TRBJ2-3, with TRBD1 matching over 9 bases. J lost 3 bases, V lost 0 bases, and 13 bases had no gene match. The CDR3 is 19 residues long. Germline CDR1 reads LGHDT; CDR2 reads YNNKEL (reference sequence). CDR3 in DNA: TGTGCCAGCAGCCAAGAAGCCAGGGGACAGGGTTTTCGAACAGATACGCAGTATTTT. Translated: CASSQEARGQGFRTDTQYF.

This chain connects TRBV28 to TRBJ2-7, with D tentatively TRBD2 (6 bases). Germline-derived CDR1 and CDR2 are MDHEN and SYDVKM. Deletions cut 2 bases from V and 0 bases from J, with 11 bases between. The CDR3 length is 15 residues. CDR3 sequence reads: CASSLGGISSYEQYF. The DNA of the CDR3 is TGTGCCAGCAGTTTAGGCGGGATTAGCTCCTACGAGCAGTACTTC.

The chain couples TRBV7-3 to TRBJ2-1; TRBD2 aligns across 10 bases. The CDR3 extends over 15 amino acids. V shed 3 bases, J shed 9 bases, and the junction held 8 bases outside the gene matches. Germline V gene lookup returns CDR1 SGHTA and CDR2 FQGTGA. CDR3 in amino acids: CASSLTSGLGGEQFF. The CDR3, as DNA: TGTGCCAGCAGCTTGACTAGCGGGCTCGGGGGTGAGCAGTTCTTC. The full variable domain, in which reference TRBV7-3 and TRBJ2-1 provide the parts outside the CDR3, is GAGVSQTPSNKVTEKGKYVELRCDPISGHTALYWYRQSLGQGPEFLIYFQGTGAADDSGLPNDRFFAVRPEGSVSTLKIQRTERGDSAVYLCASSLTSGLGGEQFFGPGTRLTVL.

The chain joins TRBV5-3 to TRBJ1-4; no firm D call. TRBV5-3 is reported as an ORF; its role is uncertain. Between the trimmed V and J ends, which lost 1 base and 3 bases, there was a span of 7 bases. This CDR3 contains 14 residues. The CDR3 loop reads CARSLSRSNEKLFF. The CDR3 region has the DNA TGTGCCAGAAGCTTGTCCAGGTCTAATGAAAAACTGTTTTTT.

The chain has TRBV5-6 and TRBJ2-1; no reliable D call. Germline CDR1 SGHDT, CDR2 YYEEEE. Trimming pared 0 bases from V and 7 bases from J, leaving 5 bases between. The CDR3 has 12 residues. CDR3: CASSLGPNEQFF. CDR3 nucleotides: TGTGCCAGCAGCTTGGGGCCTAATGAGCAGTTCTTC.

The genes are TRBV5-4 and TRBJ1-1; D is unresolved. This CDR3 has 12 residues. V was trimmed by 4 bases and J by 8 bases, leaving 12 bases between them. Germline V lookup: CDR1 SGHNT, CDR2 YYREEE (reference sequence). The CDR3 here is CASSEQRKEAFF. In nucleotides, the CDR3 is TGTGCCAGCAGCGAACAGAGAAAGGAAGCTTTCTTT.

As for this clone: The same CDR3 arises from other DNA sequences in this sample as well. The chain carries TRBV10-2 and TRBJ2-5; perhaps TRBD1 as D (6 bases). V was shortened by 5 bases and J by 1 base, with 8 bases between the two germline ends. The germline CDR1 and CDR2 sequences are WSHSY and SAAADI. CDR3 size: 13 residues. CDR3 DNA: TGCGCCAGCAGTACAGGGATCCAAGAGACCCAGTACTTC. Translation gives CASSTGIQETQYF.

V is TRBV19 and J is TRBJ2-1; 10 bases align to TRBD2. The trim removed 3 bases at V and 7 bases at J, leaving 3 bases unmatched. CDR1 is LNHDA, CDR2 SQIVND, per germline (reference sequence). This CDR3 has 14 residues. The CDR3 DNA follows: TGTGCCAGTAGTATTGGACTAGCGGAGAATGAGCAGTTCTTC. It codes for CASSIGLAENEQFF.

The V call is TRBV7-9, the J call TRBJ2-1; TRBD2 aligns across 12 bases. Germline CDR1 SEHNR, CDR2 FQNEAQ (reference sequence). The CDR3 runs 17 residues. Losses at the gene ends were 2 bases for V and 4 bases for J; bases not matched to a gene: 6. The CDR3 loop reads CASSLHHGLAGYNEQFF. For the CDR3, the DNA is TGTGCCAGCAGCTTACACCACGGACTAGCGGGATACAATGAGCAGTTCTTC.

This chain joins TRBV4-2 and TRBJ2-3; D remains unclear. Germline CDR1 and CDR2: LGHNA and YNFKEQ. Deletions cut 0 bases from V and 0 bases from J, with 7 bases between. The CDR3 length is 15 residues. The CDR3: CASSQDLISTDTQYF. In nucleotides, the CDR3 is TGTGCCAGCAGCCAAGATCTTATCAGCACAGATACGCAGTATTTT.

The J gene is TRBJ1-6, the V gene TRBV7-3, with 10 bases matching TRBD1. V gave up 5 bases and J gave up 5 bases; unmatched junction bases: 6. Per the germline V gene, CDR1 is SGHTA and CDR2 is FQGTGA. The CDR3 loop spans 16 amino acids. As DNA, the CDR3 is TGTGCCAGCAGCCCGGGGGACAGGGGACATAATTCACCCCTCCACTTT. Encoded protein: CASSPGDRGHNSPLHF.

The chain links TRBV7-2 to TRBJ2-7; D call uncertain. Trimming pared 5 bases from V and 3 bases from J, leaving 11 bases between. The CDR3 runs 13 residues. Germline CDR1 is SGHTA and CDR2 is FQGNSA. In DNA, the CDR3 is TGTGCCAGCAGCCCCGTTTTTGTCTACGAGCAGTACTTC. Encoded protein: CASSPVFVYEQYF.

CDR3 sequence (DNA): TGTGCCAGCAGCGGCCCGATTATGAACACTGAAGCTTTCTTT. Translation gives CASSGPIMNTEAFF. The V call is TRBV5-6, the J call TRBJ1-1; D not resolved. The CDR3 spans 14 residues. V lost 4 bases to trimming and J lost 0 bases, with 10 bases between them. The germline CDR1 and CDR2 sequences are SGHDT and YYEEEE.

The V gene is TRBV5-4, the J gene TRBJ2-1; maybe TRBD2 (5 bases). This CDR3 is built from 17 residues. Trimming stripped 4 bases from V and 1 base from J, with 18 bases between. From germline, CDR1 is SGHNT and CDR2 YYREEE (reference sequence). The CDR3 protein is CASSTRIRTVSYNEQFF. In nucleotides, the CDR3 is TGTGCCAGCAGCACCCGAATTAGGACTGTTTCCTACAATGAGCAGTTCTTC.

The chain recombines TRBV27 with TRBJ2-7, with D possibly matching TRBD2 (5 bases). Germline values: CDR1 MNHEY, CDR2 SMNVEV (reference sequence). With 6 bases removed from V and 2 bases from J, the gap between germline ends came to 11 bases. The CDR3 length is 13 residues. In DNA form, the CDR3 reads TGTGCCAGCAGCCGCGGGCTAGCCTACGAGCAGTACTTC. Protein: CASSRGLAYEQYF.

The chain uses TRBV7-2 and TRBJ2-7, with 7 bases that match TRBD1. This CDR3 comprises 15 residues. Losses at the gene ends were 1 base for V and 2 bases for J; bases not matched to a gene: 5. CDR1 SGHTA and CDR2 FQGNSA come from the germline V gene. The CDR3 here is CASSLDRGAAYEQYF. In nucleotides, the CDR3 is TGTGCCAGCAGCTTAGACAGGGGCGCAGCCTACGAGCAGTACTTC.

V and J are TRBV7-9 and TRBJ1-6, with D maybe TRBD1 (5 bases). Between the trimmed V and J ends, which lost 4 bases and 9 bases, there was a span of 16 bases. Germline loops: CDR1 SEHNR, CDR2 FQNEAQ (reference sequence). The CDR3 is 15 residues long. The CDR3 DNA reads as TGTGCCAGCAGCTCCAGGGAATGGGTGCGTTCACCCCTCCACTTT. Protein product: CASSSREWVRSPLHF.

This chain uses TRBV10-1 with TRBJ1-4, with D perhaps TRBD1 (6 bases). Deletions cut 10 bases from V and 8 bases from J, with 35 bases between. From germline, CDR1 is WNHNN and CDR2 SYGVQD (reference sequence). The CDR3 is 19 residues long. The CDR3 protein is CATITGDRPPGGLGEKLFF. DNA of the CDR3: TGCGCCACCATAACCGGAGACAGGCCCCCCGGTGGGTTGGGAGAAAAACTGTTTTTT.

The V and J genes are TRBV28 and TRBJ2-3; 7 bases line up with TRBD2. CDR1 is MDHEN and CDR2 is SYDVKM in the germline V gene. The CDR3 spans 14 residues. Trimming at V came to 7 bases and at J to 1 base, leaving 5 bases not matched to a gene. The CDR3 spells CASKDAGGTDTQYF. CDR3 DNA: TGTGCCAGCAAGGACGCGGGAGGCACAGATACGCAGTATTTT.

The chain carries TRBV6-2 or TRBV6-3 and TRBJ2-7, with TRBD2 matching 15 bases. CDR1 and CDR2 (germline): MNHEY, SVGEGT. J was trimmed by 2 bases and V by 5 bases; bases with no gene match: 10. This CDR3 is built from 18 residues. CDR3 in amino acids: CASSLGSGLAGGTYEQYF. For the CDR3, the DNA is TGTGCCAGCAGTCTGGGCTCGGGACTAGCGGGAGGCACCTACGAGCAGTACTTC.

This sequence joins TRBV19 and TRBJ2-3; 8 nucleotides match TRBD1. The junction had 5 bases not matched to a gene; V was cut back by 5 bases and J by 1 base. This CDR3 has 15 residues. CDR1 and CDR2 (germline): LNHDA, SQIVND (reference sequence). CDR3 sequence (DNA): TGTGCCAGTAGTCAGACAGGGGCAGGCACAGATACGCAGTATTTT. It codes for CASSQTGAGTDTQYF. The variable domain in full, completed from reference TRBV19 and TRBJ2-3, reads DGGITQSPKYLFRKEGQNVTLSCEQNLNHDAMYWYRQDPGQGLRLIYYSQIVNDFQKGDIAEGYSVSREKKESFPLTVTSAQKNPTAFYLCASSQTGAGTDTQYFGPGTRLTVL.

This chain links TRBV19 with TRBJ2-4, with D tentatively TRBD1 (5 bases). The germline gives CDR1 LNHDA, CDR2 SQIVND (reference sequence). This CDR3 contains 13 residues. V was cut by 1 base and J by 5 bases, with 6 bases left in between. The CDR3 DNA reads TGTGCCAGTAGTATAGCCAGGGAAAACATTCAGTACTTC. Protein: CASSIARENIQYF.

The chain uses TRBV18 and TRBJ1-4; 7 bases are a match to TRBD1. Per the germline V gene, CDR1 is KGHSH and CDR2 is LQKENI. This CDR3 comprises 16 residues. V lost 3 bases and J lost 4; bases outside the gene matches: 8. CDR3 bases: TGTGCCAGCTCACCGGCTGCAGGGGGTGGTAATGAAAAACTGTTTTTT. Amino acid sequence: CASSPAAGGGNEKLFF.

CDR3 residues: CASSRAIAGGNEQYF. CDR3 nucleotide sequence: TGTGCCAGCAGCCGAGCCATAGCGGGAGGGAACGAGCAGTACTTC. The chain joins TRBV7-9 to TRBJ2-7; 11 bases fit TRBD2. Germline assignment: CDR1 SEHNR and CDR2 FQNEAQ (reference sequence). J gave up 5 bases and V 5 bases, and 8 bases lay outside the gene matches. CDR3 length: 15 amino acids.